This passage covers 13 T cell receptor beta chains from one sample sequenced in a study of T-cell memory formation after mild COVID-19. MiXCR, run by TCRdb on the 5' RACE reads, gives a single entry per CDR3 protein. This table holds approximately 490,000 distinct CDR3 sequences, roughly 21% found once. The specimen sequenced was PBMCs or a T cell subset sorted from them (not recorded which). These receptors were obtained from an adult woman who had mild COVID-19 (a few samples of this study predate the infection). Cell type and time point are not known.

This clonotype occurred a few times. The chain recombines TRBV6-5 with TRBJ1-6; the D is unclear. The V end was cut by 0 bases, the J end by 6 bases, with 15 bases between. This CDR3 has 17 amino acids. CDR1 and CDR2 from the germline V gene are MNHEY and SVGAGI. CDR3 sequence reads: CASSYSGIGVGNSPLHF. The DNA of the CDR3 is TGTGCCAGCAGTTACTCGGGAATCGGGGTCGGTAATTCACCCCTCCACTTT.

This clonotype was detected a few times. The chain recombines TRBV3-1 with TRBJ1-1; 8 bases agree with TRBD1. The CDR3 contains 16 residues. The trim removed 4 bases at V and 2 bases at J, leaving 9 bases unmatched. CDR1 LGHDT and CDR2 YNNKEL come from the germline V gene (reference sequence). CDR3 nucleotide sequence: TGTGCCAGCAGCCCAACTACCCAGGGGGCAAACACTGAAGCTTTCTTT. Protein: CASSPTTQGANTEAFF. Together with reference TRBV3-1 and TRBJ1-1, the CDR3 gives the full variable domain: DTAVSQTPKYLVTQMGNDKSIKCEQNLGHDTMYWYKQDSKKFLKIMFSYNNKELIINETVPNRFSPKSPDKAHLNLHINSLELGDSAVYFCASSPTTQGANTEAFFGQGTRLTVV.

The rearrangement links TRBV5-6 to TRBJ1-1; D is uncertain. The CDR3 spans 13 residues. V was trimmed by 3 bases and J by 3 bases, leaving 9 bases between them. Germline V gene data show CDR1 as SGHDT and CDR2 as YYEEEE. The CDR3 bases are TGTGCCAGCAGCTATGGAGACTACACTGAAGCTTTCTTT. Its translation: CASSYGDYTEAFF.

This clonotype was observed a few times. The chain is built from TRBV20-1 and TRBJ2-1; 9 bases fit TRBD1. This CDR3 region has 14 residues. CDR1 is DFQATT, CDR2 SNEGSKA, per germline (reference sequence). V gave up 5 bases and J gave up 10 bases; unmatched junction bases: 12. The CDR3 sequence: CSAWGGQGIQEQFF. CDR3 nucleotide sequence: TGCAGTGCTTGGGGGGGACAGGGAATACAGGAGCAGTTCTTC.

This clonotype was found a few times. The rearrangement uses TRBV5-1 and TRBJ2-7; D gene unclear. The CDR3 contains 15 residues. From germline, CDR1 is SGHRS and CDR2 YFSETQ. V was shortened by 0 bases and J by 4 bases, with 14 bases between the two germline ends. CDR3 nucleotides: TGCGCCAGCAGCTTGGTCCCAGGAAAGGCATACGAGCAGTACTTC. Translation gives CASSLVPGKAYEQYF.

The chain links TRBV9 to TRBJ2-2; D not resolved. V was clipped by 1 base and J by 0 bases, with 4 bases between them. Looked up from germline, CDR1 is SGDLS and CDR2 is YYNGEE. This CDR3 region has 14 residues. The CDR3 loop is CASSVNTNTGELFF. CDR3 in DNA: TGTGCCAGCAGCGTAAACACGAACACCGGGGAGCTGTTTTTT.

V and J are TRBV4-1 and TRBJ2-7, with 7 nucleotides matching TRBD1. The J segment lost 3 bases and the V segment lost 3 bases, leaving 8 bases of the junction unmatched. Germline V gives CDR1 MGHRA, CDR2 YSYEKL. This CDR3 is 15 amino acids long. Here the CDR3 DNA reads TGCGCCAGCAGCCAGGCCGGGACAGAGCGCTACGAGCAGTACTTC. This sequence encodes CASSQAGTERYEQYF.

This clonotype was counted ten times or more. The chain combines TRBV30 with TRBJ2-7; 13 bases match TRBD2. J lost 3 bases, V lost 7 bases, and 15 bases had no gene match. The CDR3 contains 17 residues. Germline-derived CDR1 and CDR2 are GTSNPN and SVGIG (reference sequence). The CDR3 DNA reads as TGTGCCTCGGAGCCGGGACTAGCGGGAAGTACGGGCTACGAGCAGTACTTC. Translated, it gives CASEPGLAGSTGYEQYF. Combining the CDR3 with reference TRBV30 and TRBJ2-7 gives the whole variable domain SQTIHQWPATLVQPVGSPLSLECTVEGTSNPNLYWYRQAAGRGLQLLFYSVGIGQISSEVPQNLSASRPQDRQFILSSKKLLLSDSGFYLCASEPGLAGSTGYEQYFGPGTRLTVT.

This chain uses TRBV12-3 or TRBV12-4 with TRBJ1-3, with D hard to call. The CDR3 totals 20 residues. V was pared by 6 bases and J by 0 bases, with 27 bases between. This CDR3 is CASSHTPGPVPYGSGNTIYF. CDR3 DNA: TGTGCCAGCAGCCATACTCCGGGCCCCGTTCCGTACGGCTCTGGAAACACCATATATTTT.

This clonotype has more than one count but fewer than ten. Here the CDR3 reads CAGLPYAGGTDTQYF. Written as DNA, the CDR3 is TGTGCCGGCCTACCCTATGCCGGGGGCACAGATACGCAGTATTTT. This sequence joins TRBV30 and TRBJ2-3; a weak D match, TRBD2 (5 bases). The CDR3 is 15 amino acids. V lost 8 bases to trimming and J lost 1 base, with 19 bases between them. Germline CDR1 reads GTSNPN; CDR2 reads SVGIG (reference sequence).

The chain employs TRBV7-7 and TRBJ1-5; unclear D gene. The CDR3 runs to 14 residues. V was pared by 2 bases and J by 2 bases, with 7 bases between. Per germline, CDR1 SSHAT and CDR2 FNYEAQ (reference sequence). Written as DNA, the CDR3 is TGTGCCAGCAGCTTATTCGGCCGCAATCAGCCCCAGCATTTT. Translation: CASSLFGRNQPQHF.

This clonotype showed up just a few times. The chain joins TRBV5-3 to TRBJ2-1, with D possibly being TRBD2 (6 bases). TRBV5-3 belongs to the ORF category, with a function that is uncertain. V dropped 2 bases and J dropped 2 bases, with 8 bases sitting between them. This CDR3 is built from 14 residues. For the CDR3, the DNA is TGTGCCAGAAGCTTTTCGGGAGCCTACAATGAGCAGTTCTTC. Residues: CARSFSGAYNEQFF.

This rearrangement joins TRBV5-1 to TRBJ2-1; 8 nucleotides align to TRBD2. Per the germline V gene, CDR1 is SGHRS and CDR2 is YFSETQ. This CDR3 region has 16 residues. Trimming cost V 3 bases and J 3 bases; bases outside gene matches: 8. This CDR3 is CASSSLSGALYNEQFF. The CDR3 region has the DNA TGCGCCAGCAGCTCCCTTAGCGGGGCCCTCTACAATGAGCAGTTCTTC. The full variable domain, with the rest looked up from reference TRBV5-1 and TRBJ2-1, is KAGVTQTPRYLIKTRGQQVTLSCSPISGHRSVSWYQQTPGQGLQFLFEYFSETQRNKGNFPGRFSGRQFSNSRSEMNVSTLELGDSALYLCASSSLSGALYNEQFFGPGTRLTVL.